The present TCR beta chain was sequenced within a study of cytomegalovirus exposure and HLA in healthy donors. Study background: Tens of millions of unique TCRs, all from HLA-typed donors, were included in an early release of the data.

In the PCR, 60 Vbeta and 13 Jbeta primers were used. TCRdb keeps only in-frame clones here, not all; method: immunoSEQ multiplex PCR. The repertoire table contains some 26,000 clones. This CDR3 comprises 13 residues. V was pared by 5 bases and J by 1 base, with 11 bases between. Germline assignment: CDR1 SQVTM and CDR2 ANQGSEA. This receptor was taken from a male donor in good health and CMV-seropositive. The genes are TRBV29-1 and TRBJ1-1; unclear D gene. The sequenced sample consisted of PBMCs. The CDR3 spells CSVSVGGNTEAFF. The CDR3 nucleotides read TGCAGCGTTTCGGTTGGTGGGAACACTGAAGCTTTCTTT.